This is a list of T cell receptor beta chains from one sample in a study of T-cell memory formation after mild COVID-19. TCRdb ran MiXCR on the 5' RACE reads and lists one entry per CDR3 protein. The sample includes roughly 150,000 distinct CDR3 sequences, 14% to 15% seen only once; the top ten take 25% to 30%. Input material: PBMCs or a T cell subset sorted from them (not recorded which). These receptors originate from an adult woman who had mild COVID-19 (a few samples of this study predate the infection). Cell type and time point are not known. Each CDR3 is given without its conserved first and last residue.

cdr3_aa | v_call | cdr3_length
SARDSTSGGETQY | TRBV20-1 | 13
ASSQEVAKAYEQY | TRBV3-1 | 13
ASSLVQKIYYGYT | TRBV7-9 | 13
ASSARQGADEQY | TRBV7-9 | 12
ATSRDYGTGLGPYEQY | TRBV15 | 16
ASSLGGPGLGGTEAF | TRBV5-5 | 15
ASSFSLSYEQY | TRBV7-2 | 11
SVVTGPDGYT | TRBV29-1 | 10
ASSQSTSGRSSYNEQF | TRBV23-1 | 16
ASSLIAPGEEQY | TRBV5-1 | 12
SATGSGGYEQY | TRBV20-1 | 11
ASRDRGYGYT | TRBV27 | 10
ASSSVHNEQF | TRBV28 | 10
ASSSDSALPPYEQY | TRBV7-9 | 14
AGALAGLYNEQF | TRBV12-3/TRBV12-4 | 12
ASAPTGTANTGELF | TRBV7-9 | 14
ASRDTSNTEAF | TRBV7-9 | 11
ASSLEQWMEETQY | TRBV11-1 | 13
ASSSQAMSDTEAF | TRBV6-5 | 13
ASSQAGQDYEQY | TRBV4-1 | 12
ASSVGNSGYTGELF | TRBV9 | 14
ASTIAVSYEQY | TRBV7-9 | 11
SAEDLVEAF | TRBV20-1 | 9
ASSLREETQY | TRBV7-3 | 10
ASTEGASAPYEQY | TRBV6-1 | 13
ASSLPGQGSYGANVLT | TRBV5-6 | 16
ASSVAGSGRLEQY | TRBV9 | 13
ASSLVMAGGEGYT | TRBV7-6 | 13
ASTDRALYGYT | TRBV7-2 | 11
ASSLWTSGTGELF | TRBV5-6 | 13
ASSLFPPQAFSYEQY | TRBV27 | 15
ASSYSAGTSYEQY | TRBV6-5 | 13
ASSTLTEQY | TRBV6-5 | 9
ASRTSGSSTDTQY | TRBV7-2 | 13
ASSSRIGELF | TRBV7-2 | 10
SAMGREAYEQF | TRBV20-1 | 11
ASSPPTSDPGFVTDTQY | TRBV5-1 | 17
ASSPPGTSVGNEQF | TRBV4-1 | 14
ASSFGGQSYQETQY | TRBV5-8 | 14
ASSQDRWETEAF | TRBV4-2 | 12
ASSLTQGASAEAF | TRBV4-1 | 13
ASSTRQGAGAPQH | TRBV27 | 13
ASSTYYNEQF | TRBV19 | 10
ASRKVVASGAYEQY | TRBV11-2 | 14
ASRRAYSGNTIY | TRBV7-8 | 12
ASSLDAGAYEQY | TRBV11-3 | 12
ASSDSVLNTEAF | TRBV7-9 | 12
ASSVEETPTYEQY | TRBV9 | 13
ASSSPWTGAYNEQF | TRBV27 | 14
ASRWPGQGQQETQY | TRBV7-9 | 14
ASSRDLNSNQPQH | TRBV4-1 | 13
ASSQGQSGSYEQY | TRBV4-1 | 13
ASSLRGLGEETQY | TRBV12-3/TRBV12-4 | 13